This T cell receptor beta chain was observed in a study of blood T cell repertoires in COVID-19. CDR3 length: 15 amino acids. The germline V gene has CDR1 SGHTA and CDR2 FQGTGA. V lost 5 bases to trimming and J lost 6 bases, with 17 bases between them. Assay: immunoSEQ multiplex PCR; the TCRdb copy retains only in-frame clones and omits some. The top ten clones hold approximately 8.4% of a sample with around 220,000 clones, more than 75% of them seen once. This chain connects TRBV7-3 to TRBJ2-1; weak D call: TRBD2 (5 bases). Specimen: peripheral blood. The clonotype originates from an elderly woman with COVID-19, enrolled during active disease. The CDR3, as DNA: TGTGCCAGCAGCCCGAGCTTAGCGACCCCCAATGAGCAGTTCTTC. Translated, it gives CASSPSLATPNEQFF.